The 27 T cell receptor beta chains presented below share a single source sample, sequenced in a study of identical twins. TCRdb itself ran the 5' RACE reads through MiXCR, one entry per CDR3 protein. The table has 1.5 million to 2 million distinct CDR3 sequences, around a third seen once. Sequencing was done on a sample of cord blood. The receptors originated from a newborn girl in good health.

This chain connects TRBV10-3 to TRBJ2-5; 9 positions agree with TRBD2. The CDR3 runs to 17 residues. In germline, CDR1 is ENHRY, CDR2 SYGVKD. V trimming: 6 bases; J trimming: 3 bases; junction bases outside the gene matches: 14. The CDR3 nucleotides read TGTGCCATCAGCGGGGGCCTGACTAGCGGCCACAAAGAGACCCAGTACTTC. Amino acid sequence: CAISGGLTSGHKETQYF.

The chain has TRBV5-1 and TRBJ1-3; no definite D call. Trimming cost V 7 bases and J 2 bases, with 13 bases left between them. Germline V lookup: CDR1 SGHRS, CDR2 YFSETQ. This CDR3 region has 14 residues. The CDR3 coding sequence is TGCGCCAGCTATGATAGGCCCCCTGGAAACACCATATATTTT. Protein product: CASYDRPPGNTIYF. Combining the CDR3 with reference TRBV5-1 and TRBJ1-3 gives the whole variable domain KAGVTQTPRYLIKTRGQQVTLSCSPISGHRSVSWYQQTPGQGLQFLFEYFSETQRNKGNFPGRFSGRQFSNSRSEMNVSTLELGDSALYLCASYDRPPGNTIYFGEGSWLTVV.

This chain joins TRBV30 and TRBJ1-2, with D unresolved. Trimming took off 1 base at V and 0 bases at J, with 3 bases between the two ends. CDR1 is GTSNPN, CDR2 SVGIG, per germline (reference sequence). CDR3 length: 12 amino acids. This CDR3 is CAWSDTNYGYTF. For the CDR3, the DNA is TGTGCCTGGAGTGACACTAACTATGGCTACACCTTC.

The rearrangement links TRBV29-1 to TRBJ2-1; possibly TRBD2 for D (6 bases). TRBJ2-7 matches the DNA end more closely, so the J call is doubtful. The CDR3 has 21 amino acids. From germline, CDR1 is SQVTM and CDR2 ANQGSEA. The CDR3 spells CSVEGTSLGRGYFSSYNEQYF. CDR3 nucleotides: TGCAGCGTTGAAGGGACTTCCTTAGGGCGGGGATACTTTAGCTCCTACAATGAGCAGTACTTC.

The V gene is TRBV20-1, the J gene TRBJ2-3; D is unresolved. The germline CDR1 and CDR2 sequences are DFQATT and SNEGSKA (reference sequence). V gave up 3 bases and J gave up 0 bases, with 22 bases separating them. This CDR3 has 18 amino acids. This CDR3 reads CSASPYTLTISSTDTQYF. The CDR3 nucleotides read TGCAGTGCTAGCCCTTACACCCTTACCATTTCTAGCACAGATACGCAGTATTTT.

This clonotype was counted a few times. This rearrangement joins TRBV28 to TRBJ1-4, with a possible D match to TRBD1 (6 bases). Per the germline V gene, CDR1 is MDHEN and CDR2 is SYDVKM. Between the trimmed V and J ends, which lost 7 bases and 8 bases, there was a span of 20 bases. There are 15 residues in the CDR3. The CDR3 region is CASKPAKGVWEKLFF. The CDR3, as DNA: TGTGCCAGCAAGCCGGCGAAGGGGGTCTGGGAAAAACTGTTTTTT.

This clonotype was seen a handful of times. Written as DNA, the CDR3 is TGTGCCAGCAGTGATGAGGGGGGGCCAACTGAAAAACTGTTTTTT. Residues: CASSDEGGPTEKLFF. The chain is built from TRBV2 and TRBJ1-4, with D perhaps TRBD1 (6 bases). Germline V gene lookup returns CDR1 SNHLY and CDR2 FYNNEI. The CDR3 runs to 15 residues. Trimming removed 3 bases from V and 7 bases from J, with 15 bases in between.

V and J are TRBV29-1 and TRBJ2-3; the match to TRBD2 covers 8 bases. The germline CDR1 and CDR2 sequences are SQVTM and ANQGSEA. CDR3 size: 14 residues. With 7 bases clipped from V and 3 bases from J, the junction kept 9 bases outside the gene matches. In DNA, the CDR3 is TGCAGCGCTACTAGCGGAGCGGGGACAGATACGCAGTATTTT. As protein: CSATSGAGTDTQYF.

This clonotype was seen a few times. The chain couples TRBV4-1 to TRBJ2-5; D remains ambiguous. The end of the DNA is better explained by TRBJ2-7, so the J call may be wrong. This CDR3 spans 14 amino acids. CDR1 MGHRA and CDR2 YSYEKL come from the germline V gene. The chain's CDR3 is CASSQDLHAHEQYF. CDR3 DNA sequence: TGCGCCAGCAGCCAAGATCTTCACGCCCACGAGCAGTACTTC.

Regarding this clonotype: Since no conserved phenylalanine or tryptophan closes the CDR3, a read error is the likely cause. The chain joins TRBV5-1 to TRBJ2-3; 10 positions match TRBD2. Germline assignment: CDR1 SGHRS and CDR2 YFSETQ. This CDR3 has 16 amino acids. The V and J ends lost 6 bases and 6 bases, in that order; junction bases with no gene match: 13. The CDR3 nucleotides are TGCGCCAGCACCCTGAGTCCAGCGGGAGGGACCGATACGCAGTATGTT. Translating gives CASTLSPAGGTDTQYV.

Only a few counts were recorded for this clonotype. The V and J genes are TRBV28 and TRBJ1-1; D might be TRBD1 (5 bases). The germline V and J ends were trimmed by 5 bases and 4 bases, with 11 bases remaining between them. This CDR3 is 13 amino acids long. Germline values: CDR1 MDHEN, CDR2 SYDVKM. The DNA of the CDR3 is TGTGCCAGCAGTCGGGGACTCTTCACTGAAGCTTTCTTT. It codes for CASSRGLFTEAFF.

This clonotype showed up many times. The chain carries TRBV28 and TRBJ2-7; tentatively, D is TRBD1 or TRBD2 (5 bases each). Between the trimmed V and J ends, which lost 3 bases and 1 base, there was a span of 13 bases. CDR1 and CDR2 (germline): MDHEN, SYDVKM. The CDR3 runs to 15 residues. The CDR3 is CASSFSGTDSYEQYF. CDR3 bases: TGTGCCAGCAGTTTTTCCGGGACGGATTCCTACGAGCAGTACTTC.

This clonotype was seen more than once but under ten times. This chain links TRBV20-1 with TRBJ2-1, with 7 bases fitting TRBD2. The germline gives CDR1 DFQATT, CDR2 SNEGSKA (reference sequence). Germline trimming cut 2 bases from V and 3 bases from J; bases unmatched to any gene: 10. The CDR3 has 16 residues. The CDR3 loop reads CSARSPRGKGYNEQFF. The CDR3 coding sequence is TGCAGTGCTAGATCCCCGCGGGGGAAGGGCTACAATGAGCAGTTCTTC.

The chain recombines TRBV20-1 with TRBJ2-7; no definite D call. The CDR3 is made up of 13 amino acids. Germline CDR1 DFQATT, CDR2 SNEGSKA (reference sequence). Trimming shortened V by 5 bases and J by 7 bases, and 18 bases separated the two germline ends. CDR3 DNA sequence: TGCAGTGCTGCCGACACCCCAAAGGGTGAGCAGTACTTC. Amino acid sequence: CSAADTPKGEQYF.

The gene calls are TRBV4-2 and TRBJ2-5; D is undetermined. CDR3 size: 14 residues. Trimming took 0 bases from V and 1 from J, leaving 6 bases between them. CDR1 and CDR2 from the germline V gene are LGHNA and YNFKEQ. The CDR3 region is CASSQEERQETQYF. CDR3 sequence (DNA): TGTGCCAGCAGCCAAGAGGAGCGCCAAGAGACCCAGTACTTC.

This clonotype turned up a few times. This chain links TRBV6-2 or TRBV6-3 with TRBJ2-5; tentatively, D is TRBD2 (5 bases). Deletions cut 5 bases from V and 1 base from J, with 23 bases between. The CDR3 is 18 amino acids. Germline CDR1 and CDR2: MNHEY and SVGEGT. In DNA form, the CDR3 reads TGTGCCAGCAGTCTAGGACTTAGGGTGACTCCGGGCCAAGAGACCCAGTACTTC. It is translated as CASSLGLRVTPGQETQYF.

This chain connects TRBV7-8 to TRBJ2-1, with TRBD2 matching 10 bases. The CDR3 runs to 15 residues. V lost 1 base, J lost 10 bases, and 7 bases stayed unmatched. The germline gives CDR1 SGHVS, CDR2 FQNEAQ. CDR3 amino acids: CASSLVSGGYGEQFF. In DNA, the CDR3 is TGTGCCAGCAGCTTAGTTAGCGGGGGGTACGGGGAGCAGTTCTTC.

There are a few counts of this clonotype. This rearrangement joins TRBV12-3 or TRBV12-4 to TRBJ2-1; 7 bases are a match to TRBD1. CDR3 size: 15 residues. V shed 7 bases, J shed 9 bases, and the junction held 15 bases outside the gene matches. CDR3 DNA: TGTGCCAGCAAGTCGGGGACAGCCTTATACCTTGAGCAGTTCTTC. This sequence encodes CASKSGTALYLEQFF.

The gene calls are TRBV7-2 and TRBJ2-4; D is ambiguous. V was trimmed by 1 base and J by 7 bases, leaving 14 bases between them. Germline V lookup: CDR1 SGHTA, CDR2 FQGNSA. CDR3 length equals 15 residues. For the CDR3, the DNA is TGTGCCAGCAGCTTAGGAGCTGGGGTGACGAACATTCAGTACTTC. Its protein product is CASSLGAGVTNIQYF.

The chain combines TRBV3-1 with TRBJ2-4; no clear D. The V end was cut by 2 bases, the J end by 5 bases, with 4 bases between. Germline V CDR1 and CDR2: LGHDT, YNNKEL (reference sequence). This CDR3 has 12 amino acids. CDR3 protein: CASSQWENIQYF. CDR3 DNA sequence: TGTGCCAGCAGCCAATGGGAAAACATTCAGTACTTC.

A note on this clonotype: A much larger clone is a single base away; this may be a read error. V gene TRBV2 combines with J gene TRBJ2-1; D is ambiguous. This CDR3 is built from 12 residues. The ends were cut back, 3 bases at V and 9 bases at J, with 9 bases in the middle. From germline, CDR1 is SNHLY and CDR2 FYNNEI. The CDR3 reads CASSDERCEQFF. Written as DNA, the CDR3 is TGTGCCAGCAGTGATGAGCGTTGTGAGCAGTTCTTC.

The chain uses TRBV5-1 and TRBJ2-1, with 10 bases that match TRBD2. The junction had 5 bases not matched to a gene; V was cut back by 1 base and J by 7 bases. The CDR3 is 15 amino acids. Per germline, CDR1 SGHRS and CDR2 YFSETQ. The CDR3 here is CASSLTASGGNEQFF. The CDR3 DNA sequence: TGCGCCAGCAGCTTGACAGCTAGCGGGGGTAATGAGCAGTTCTTC.

This clonotype has only a few counts. V and J are TRBV3-1 and TRBJ2-5; tentative D call: TRBD1 (5 bases). With 3 bases removed from V and 13 bases from J, the gap between germline ends came to 21 bases. This CDR3 region has 14 residues. Germline-derived CDR1 and CDR2 are LGHDT and YNNKEL (reference sequence). The CDR3 nucleotides read TGTGCCAGCAGCCACGGACGACAAGGGGTGATATGGTACTTC. Encoded protein: CASSHGRQGVIWYF.

This sequence joins TRBV14 and TRBJ2-1; 13 nucleotides align to TRBD2. Germline V gene sequence: CDR1 SGHDN, CDR2 FVKESK. The CDR3 sequence is 15 residues long. V shed 3 bases, J shed 8 bases, and the junction held 4 bases outside the gene matches. The CDR3 nucleotides are TGTGCCAGCAGCCATACTAGCGGGAGGGCCCATGAGCAGTTCTTC. Translating gives CASSHTSGRAHEQFF.

This chain connects TRBV5-1 to TRBJ2-1; 11 bases map to TRBD2. The last part of the DNA fits TRBJ2-7 better; the J call may be wrong. The CDR3 has 17 residues. Germline loops: CDR1 SGHRS, CDR2 YFSETQ. The CDR3, as DNA: TGCGCCAGCAGCTTGGGACTAGCGGGGAGGTCCGGTAATGAGCAGTACTTC. Translated: CASSLGLAGRSGNEQYF.

This clonotype was counted only a few times. The chain uses TRBV29-1 and TRBJ1-2, with 10 bases matching TRBD1. Losses at the gene ends were 7 bases for V and 3 bases for J; bases not matched to a gene: 5. The CDR3 runs 13 residues. CDR1 SQVTM and CDR2 ANQGSEA come from the germline V gene. The CDR3 DNA reads as TGCAGCGACCGGGACAGGGGTTACTATGGCTACACCTTC. Residues: CSDRDRGYYGYTF. The entire variable domain, with the rest obtained from reference TRBV29-1 and TRBJ1-2, is as follows: SAVISQKPSRDICQRGTSLTIQCQVDSQVTMMFWYRQQPGQSLTLIATANQGSEATYESGFVIDKFPISRPNLTFSTLTVSNMSPEDSSIYLCSDRDRGYYGYTFGSGTRLTVV.

The genes are TRBV24-1 and TRBJ1-1; the D gene is possibly TRBD1 (6 bases). V lost 1 base, J lost 7 bases, and 18 bases lay in between. CDR1 is KGHDR and CDR2 is SFDVKD in the germline V gene. CDR3 length: 16 residues. CDR3 in DNA: TGTGCCACCAGTGATTTCAAAGGAAAAGGGGGTAATGAAGCTTTCTTT. This codes for CATSDFKGKGGNEAFF.